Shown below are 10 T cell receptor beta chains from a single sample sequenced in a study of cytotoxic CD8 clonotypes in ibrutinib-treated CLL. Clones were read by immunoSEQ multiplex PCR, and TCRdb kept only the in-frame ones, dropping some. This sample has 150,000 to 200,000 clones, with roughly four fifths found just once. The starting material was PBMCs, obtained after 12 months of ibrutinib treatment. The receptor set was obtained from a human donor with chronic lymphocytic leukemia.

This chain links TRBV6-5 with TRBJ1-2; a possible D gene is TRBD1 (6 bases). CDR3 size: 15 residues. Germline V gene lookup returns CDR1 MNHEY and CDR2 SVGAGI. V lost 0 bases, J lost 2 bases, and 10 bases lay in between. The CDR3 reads CASSYSYQGNYGYTF. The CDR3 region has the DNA TGTGCCAGCAGTTACTCTTACCAGGGGAACTATGGCTACACCTTC.

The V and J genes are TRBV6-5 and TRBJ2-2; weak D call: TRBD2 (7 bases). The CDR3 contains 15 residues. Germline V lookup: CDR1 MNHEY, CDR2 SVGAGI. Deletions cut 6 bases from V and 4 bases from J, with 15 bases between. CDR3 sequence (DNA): TGTGCCAGCAGGCGCGGGGGCGCGGGCACCGGGGAGCTGTTTTTT. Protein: CASRRGGAGTGELFF.

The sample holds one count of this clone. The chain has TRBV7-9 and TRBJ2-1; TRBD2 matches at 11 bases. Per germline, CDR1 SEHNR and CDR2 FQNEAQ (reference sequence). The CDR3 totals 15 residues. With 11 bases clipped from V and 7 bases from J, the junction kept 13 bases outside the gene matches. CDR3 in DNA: TGTGCCGGGTCTAGCGGGGGGCTTTCGGGAAATGAGCAGTTCTTC. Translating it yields CAGSSGGLSGNEQFF.

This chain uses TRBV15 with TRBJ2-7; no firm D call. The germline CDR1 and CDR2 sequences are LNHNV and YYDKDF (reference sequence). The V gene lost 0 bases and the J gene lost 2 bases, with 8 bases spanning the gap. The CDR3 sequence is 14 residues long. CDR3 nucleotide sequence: TGTGCCACCAGCAGAGATAACCGCCCCTACGAGCAGTACTTC. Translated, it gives CATSRDNRPYEQYF.

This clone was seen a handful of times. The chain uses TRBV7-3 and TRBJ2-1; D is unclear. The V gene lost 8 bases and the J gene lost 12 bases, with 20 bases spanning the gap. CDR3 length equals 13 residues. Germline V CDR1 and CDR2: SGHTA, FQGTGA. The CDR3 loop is CASAPYGIVRQFF. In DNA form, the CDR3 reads TGTGCCAGCGCTCCCTACGGTATCGTGAGGCAGTTCTTC.

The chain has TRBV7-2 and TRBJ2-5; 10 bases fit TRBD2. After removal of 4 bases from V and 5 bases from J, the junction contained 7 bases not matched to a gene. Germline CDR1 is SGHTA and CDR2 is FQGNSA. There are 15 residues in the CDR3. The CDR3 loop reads CASSSSGGSMETQYF. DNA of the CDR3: TGTGCCAGCAGCTCTAGCGGGGGCTCGATGGAGACCCAGTACTTC.

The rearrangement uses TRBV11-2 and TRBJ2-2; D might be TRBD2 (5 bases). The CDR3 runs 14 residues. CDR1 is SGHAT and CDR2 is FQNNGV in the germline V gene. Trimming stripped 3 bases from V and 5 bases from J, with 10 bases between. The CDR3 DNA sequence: TGTGCCAGCAGCTTCGGAGGAGAGACCGGGGAGCTGTTTTTT. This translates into CASSFGGETGELFF. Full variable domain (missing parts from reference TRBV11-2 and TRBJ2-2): EAGVAQSPRYKIIEKRQSVAFWCNPISGHATLYWYQQILGQGPKLLIQFQNNGVVDDSQLPKDRFSAERLKGVDSTLKIQPAKLEDSAVYLCASSFGGETGELFFGEGSRLTVL.

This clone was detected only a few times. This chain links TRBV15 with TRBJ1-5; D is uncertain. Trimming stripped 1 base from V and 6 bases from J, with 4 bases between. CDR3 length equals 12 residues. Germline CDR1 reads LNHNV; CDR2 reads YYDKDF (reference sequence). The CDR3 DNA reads TGTGCCACCAGCAGAGGACGTCAGCCCCAGCATTTT. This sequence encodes CATSRGRQPQHF.

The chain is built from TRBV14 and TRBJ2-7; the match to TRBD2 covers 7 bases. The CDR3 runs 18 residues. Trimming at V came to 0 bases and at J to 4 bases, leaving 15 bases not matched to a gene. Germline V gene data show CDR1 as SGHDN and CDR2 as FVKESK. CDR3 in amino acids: CASSQEIGRPSGGYEQYF. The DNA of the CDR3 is TGTGCCAGCAGCCAAGAAATAGGGCGGCCTAGCGGAGGATACGAGCAGTACTTC. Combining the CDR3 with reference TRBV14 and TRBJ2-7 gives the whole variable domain EAGVTQFPSHSVIEKGQTVTLRCDPISGHDNLYWYRRVMGKEIKFLLHFVKESKQDESGMPNNRFLAERTGGTYSTLKVQPAELEDSGVYFCASSQEIGRPSGGYEQYFGPGTRLTVT.

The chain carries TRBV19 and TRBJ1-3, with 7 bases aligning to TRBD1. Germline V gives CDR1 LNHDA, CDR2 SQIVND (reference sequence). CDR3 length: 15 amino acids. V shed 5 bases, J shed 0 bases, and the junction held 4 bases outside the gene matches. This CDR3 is CASSADRPSGNTIYF. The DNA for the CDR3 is TGTGCCAGTAGTGCGGACAGGCCCTCTGGAAACACCATATATTTT.